The rows below give T cell receptor beta chains drawn from one sample of a study of beta chain features in type 1 diabetes. The assay was immunoSEQ multiplex PCR, and TCRdb's table has in-frame clones only and misses some. The data hold some 140,000 clones, with 9% to 9.5% observed a single time. The specimen sequenced was central memory CD4+ T cells from blood. Every receptor here comes from a man aged 18-30 years in good health. Both conserved end residues are trimmed from each CDR3.

j_call: TRBJ2-5; v_call: TRBV9; cdr3_aa: ASSVEAGEETQY
j_call: TRBJ1-1; v_call: TRBV9; cdr3_aa: ASSVEEGGTEAF
j_call: TRBJ1-1; v_call: TRBV30; cdr3_aa: AWSTGKYEAF
j_call: TRBJ2-3; v_call: TRBV4-2; cdr3_aa: ASSQDPVTDTQY
j_call: TRBJ2-3; v_call: TRBV30; cdr3_aa: AWSSGGGGDTQY
j_call: TRBJ2-5; v_call: TRBV6-6; cdr3_aa: ASSLGRQETQY
j_call: TRBJ2-7; v_call: TRBV14; cdr3_aa: ASRTTGYSEQY
j_call: TRBJ2-1; v_call: TRBV28; cdr3_aa: ASSLPTAYEQF
j_call: TRBJ2-7; v_call: TRBV29-1; cdr3_aa: SVEGTSGDYEQY
j_call: TRBJ2-5; v_call: TRBV28; cdr3_aa: ASSTPGQGWETQY
j_call: TRBJ1-3; v_call: TRBV7-6; cdr3_aa: ASSPVGGSRVSGNTIY
j_call: TRBJ1-2; v_call: TRBV28; cdr3_aa: ASSLLQVGYT
j_call: TRBJ1-1; v_call: TRBV6-6; cdr3_aa: ASSYSRVDTEAF
j_call: TRBJ2-5; v_call: TRBV10-3; cdr3_aa: AIRWDSQETQY
j_call: TRBJ1-6; v_call: TRBV25-1; cdr3_aa: ASSEYPSQGSSPLH
j_call: TRBJ2-1; v_call: TRBV29-1; cdr3_aa: SVEVADRGYNEQF
j_call: TRBJ1-2; v_call: TRBV7-9; cdr3_aa: ASSAPGGVYGYT
j_call: TRBJ1-2; v_call: TRBV5-1; cdr3_aa: ASSLAQDYGYT
j_call: TRBJ2-1; v_call: TRBV19; cdr3_aa: ASTLRTVSSYNEQF
j_call: TRBJ2-3; v_call: TRBV7-9; cdr3_aa: ASSPDRDRFSY
j_call: TRBJ2-1; v_call: TRBV7-9; cdr3_aa: ASSPRRDRPYNEQF
j_call: TRBJ2-6; v_call: TRBV9; cdr3_aa: ASSVVQGLSLGANVLT
j_call: TRBJ1-5; v_call: TRBV2; cdr3_aa: ASSGQGNNQPQH
j_call: TRBJ2-2; v_call: TRBV7-3; cdr3_aa: ASSGQGHTGELF
j_call: TRBJ2-1; v_call: TRBV4-3; cdr3_aa: ASSLGDNEQF
j_call: TRBJ1-1; v_call: TRBV5-1; cdr3_aa: ASSPTGVGTEAF
j_call: TRBJ1-2; v_call: TRBV15; cdr3_aa: ATSREGGQSYGYT
j_call: TRBJ2-7; v_call: TRBV4-1; cdr3_aa: ASSLQLLGQGDSYEQY
j_call: TRBJ2-7; v_call: TRBV19; cdr3_aa: ASRRQDTYEQY
j_call: TRBJ2-7; v_call: TRBV5-1; cdr3_aa: ASSPDRQGEQY
j_call: TRBJ2-2; v_call: TRBV27; cdr3_aa: ASSSLGTGNTGELF
j_call: TRBJ2-1; v_call: TRBV28; cdr3_aa: ASSLVGQGSYNEQF
j_call: TRBJ2-1; v_call: TRBV19; cdr3_aa: ASGQVVSSYNEQF
j_call: TRBJ2-1; v_call: TRBV9; cdr3_aa: ASSVAGGFYNEQF
j_call: TRBJ1-3; v_call: TRBV10-3; cdr3_aa: ATRGGATGNTIY
j_call: TRBJ2-3; v_call: TRBV11-3; cdr3_aa: ASSFMSADTQY
j_call: TRBJ2-1; v_call: TRBV28; cdr3_aa: ASIRGGPNNEQF
j_call: TRBJ2-7; v_call: TRBV11-2; cdr3_aa: ASSSYRESYEQY
j_call: TRBJ2-1; v_call: TRBV7-2; cdr3_aa: ASSLAGTSSRNEQF
j_call: TRBJ2-2; v_call: TRBV19; cdr3_aa: ASRKMSRQGARGELF
j_call: TRBJ2-5; v_call: TRBV14; cdr3_aa: ASSQRVETQY